This passage covers 18 T cell receptor beta chains from one sample sequenced in a study of T cells in Graves' hyperthyroidism and ophthalmopathy (dated by TCRdb to between 2017 and 2020). The library was obtained by multiplex PCR. Reads for this sample came from an Illumina HiSeq 2000. The TCR beta CDR3 regions were amplified from RNA transcripts. The TCR CDR3 was subjected to a first round of RT-PCR using the HTBI primer set and the Qiagen OneStep RT-PCR kit. TCRdb trimmed public reads at Q25 via fastp, called clones via MiXCR and kept in-frame beta chains. A single entry per CDR3 protein holds the most common genes and DNA from its merged rows. For this sample there are some 620,000 distinct CDR3 sequences; 15% to 20% appear just once. The top ten clonotypes cover over 3.5% of the sample. What was sequenced was blood. Receptors were obtained from a woman in her 30s with Graves' hyperthyroidism.

The chain combines TRBV30 with TRBJ1-1, with TRBD1 matching 10 bases. V dropped 3 bases and J dropped 8; count of bases not matched to a gene: 12. The CDR3 totals 15 residues. Germline values: CDR1 GTSNPN, CDR2 SVGIG (reference sequence). As DNA, the CDR3 is TGTGCCTGGAGCCGGGGACAGGGGATCCTATTGGAAGCTTTCTTT. Translated: CAWSRGQGILLEAFF.

V gene TRBV25-1 combines with J gene TRBJ2-7; no clear D gene. The CDR3 is 14 residues long. Germline loops: CDR1 MGHDK, CDR2 SYGVNS. Trimming stripped 4 bases from V and 2 bases from J, with 12 bases between. Written as DNA, the CDR3 is TGTGCCAGCAGTGGCGCCGGGCACGCCTACGAGCAGTACTTC. This translates into CASSGAGHAYEQYF.

This clonotype was counted between two and nine times. J is TRBJ2-7 and V is TRBV4-1; 7 bases agree with TRBD1. Germline V gives CDR1 MGHRA, CDR2 YSYEKL. V lost 2 bases and J lost 6; bases outside the gene matches: 4. This CDR3 comprises 13 residues. CDR3 region: CASSQQTGPEQYF. CDR3 in DNA: TGCGCCAGCAGCCAACAGACAGGGCCCGAGCAGTACTTC.

This chain uses TRBV6-1 with TRBJ2-3; 9 nucleotides match TRBD2. V shed 5 bases, J shed 3 bases, and the junction held 9 bases outside the gene matches. This CDR3 is built from 16 residues. The germline V gene encodes CDR1 MNHNS and CDR2 SASEGT. The CDR3 bases are TGTGCCAGCAGTAGCCGTAGCGGGAGCGGGACAGATACGCAGTATTTT. It translates to CASSSRSGSGTDTQYF.

This clonotype was detected ten times or more. The chain carries TRBV6-1 and TRBJ1-5, with D uncertain. The V end was cut by 3 bases, the J end by 3 bases, with 6 bases between. The CDR3 totals 13 residues. CDR1 is MNHNS and CDR2 is SASEGT in the germline V gene. The DNA for the CDR3 is TGTGCCAGCAGTGATTCCCCCAATCAGCCCCAGCATTTT. As protein: CASSDSPNQPQHF.

This clonotype has ten or more counts. The chain couples TRBV27 to TRBJ2-3; 9 bases map to TRBD1. The ends lost 5 bases at V and 3 bases at J; junction bases unmatched: 9. Germline CDR1 is MNHEY and CDR2 is SMNVEV (reference sequence). The CDR3 covers 16 residues. CDR3 DNA: TGTGCCAGCAGTCACGATACAGGGGGCTTAACAGATACGCAGTATTTT. This translates into CASSHDTGGLTDTQYF.

This chain links TRBV20-1 with TRBJ2-1; TRBD1 is a possible D gene (5 bases). The germline V gene encodes CDR1 DFQATT and CDR2 SNEGSKA (reference sequence). This CDR3 has 16 residues. Trimming took off 5 bases at V and 0 bases at J, with 17 bases between the two ends. CDR3 region: CSAPDRDNASYNEQFF. CDR3 sequence (DNA): TGCAGTGCTCCCGACAGAGATAACGCCTCCTACAATGAGCAGTTCTTC.

The chain recombines TRBV30 with TRBJ1-5; no definite D call. The V end was cut by 0 bases, the J end by 4 bases, with 4 bases between. The CDR3 spans 12 residues. Germline-derived CDR1 and CDR2 are GTSNPN and SVGIG (reference sequence). The CDR3 loop is CAWSVHNQPQHF. DNA for the CDR3: TGTGCCTGGAGTGTGCATAATCAGCCCCAGCATTTT.

As to this clonotype: A much larger clone sits a single nucleotide away, making a read error possible. The chain joins TRBV20-1 to TRBJ2-5; TRBD1 matches 7 bases. The CDR3 spans 14 residues. The V gene's germline CDR1 is DFQATT and CDR2 SNEGSKA (reference sequence). The J segment lost 2 bases and the V segment lost 8 bases, leaving 11 bases of the junction unmatched. The CDR3 DNA reads as TGCAGTACGAGACTAAACAGGGGACAAGAGACCCAGTACTTC. It codes for CSTRLNRGQETQYF.

Many counts were recorded for this clonotype. CDR3 region: CASSFVVWRGQQNIQYF. The CDR3 region has the DNA TGTGCCAGCAGTTTCGTAGTATGGCGGGGACAGCAAAACATTCAGTACTTC. The V gene is TRBV12-3 or TRBV12-4, the J gene TRBJ2-4; possibly TRBD1 for D (7 bases). V was cut by 3 bases and J by 5 bases, with 20 bases left in between. CDR3 size: 17 residues.

This clonotype has at least ten counts. The V call is TRBV28, the J call TRBJ2-1, with D unresolved. CDR1 and CDR2 (germline): MDHEN, SYDVKM. With 3 bases removed from V and 0 bases from J, the gap between germline ends came to 9 bases. The CDR3 has 15 residues. As DNA, the CDR3 is TGTGCCAGCAGTTTTCCCAGGAGCTCCTACAATGAGCAGTTCTTC. Translated, it gives CASSFPRSSYNEQFF.

This clonotype was observed many times. The chain recombines TRBV20-1 with TRBJ2-5; D is unclear. Germline lookup yields CDR1 DFQATT and CDR2 SNEGSKA (reference sequence). V was shortened by 2 bases and J by 2 bases, with 6 bases between the two germline ends. The CDR3 totals 12 residues. The CDR3 DNA reads TGCAGTGCTAGAAACAGTCAAGAGACCCAGTACTTC. Its protein is CSARNSQETQYF.

Details on this clonotype: The junction differs from germline at one of its ends, possibly a read error. V is TRBV30 and J is TRBJ2-2, with D possibly being TRBD2 (5 bases). This CDR3 comprises 11 residues. Germline-derived CDR1 and CDR2 are GTSNPN and SVGIG (reference sequence). The CDR3 coding sequence is TGTGCCTGGAGTTCTACCGGGGAGCCGTTTTTT. Protein sequence: CAWSSTGEPFF.

This clonotype was detected many times. The rearrangement uses TRBV12-3 or TRBV12-4 and TRBJ1-1; TRBD1 is a possible D gene (5 bases). The CDR3 is 16 amino acids. Trimming removed 1 base at V and 0 bases at J, with 12 bases between. CDR3 sequence: CASSLGRVTMNTEAFF. CDR3 coding DNA: TGTGCCAGCAGTTTAGGCAGGGTCACGATGAACACTGAAGCTTTCTTT.

On this clonotype: A much larger clone sits a single nucleotide away, making a read error possible. V usage is TRBV28 and J usage is TRBJ2-2, with a weak D call TRBD2 (7 bases). This CDR3 spans 16 amino acids. Per germline, CDR1 MDHEN and CDR2 SYDVKM. The CDR3 here is CASSFRGAGNTGKLFF. Here the CDR3 DNA reads TGTGCCAGCAGTTTCCGGGGGGCCGGGAACACCGGGAAGCTGTTTTTT.

This clonotype occurred many times. The chain joins TRBV12-3 or TRBV12-4 to TRBJ1-5; TRBD1 is a possible D gene (6 bases). Trimming left V 1 base short and J 6 bases short, with 13 bases between. This CDR3 is 15 amino acids long. In DNA, the CDR3 is TGTGCCAGCAGTTTAGGTAACCGAGGGGGTCAGCCCCAGCATTTT. Amino acid sequence: CASSLGNRGGQPQHF.

This rearrangement joins TRBV7-9 to TRBJ2-1; D may be TRBD2 (6 bases). V lost 1 base and J lost 9, with 22 bases in between. The germline gives CDR1 SEHNR, CDR2 FQNEAQ (reference sequence). This CDR3 has 17 residues. In DNA form, the CDR3 reads TGTGCCAGCAGCTTAGGTCTTCTACGGGAGAGGGTTAGTGAGCAGTTCTTC. This translates into CASSLGLLRERVSEQFF.

This clonotype was recorded many times. The V and J genes are TRBV28 and TRBJ1-5; 7 bases match TRBD1. Germline V lookup: CDR1 MDHEN, CDR2 SYDVKM. The ends lost 5 bases at V and 2 bases at J; junction bases unmatched: 6. The CDR3 contains 15 residues. The chain's CDR3 is CASSVETGRNQPQHF. As DNA, the CDR3 is TGTGCCAGCAGTGTGGAGACAGGGCGCAATCAGCCCCAGCATTTT.